The clone carrying this TCR beta chain was picked up many times. The target antigen is unknown. This entry belongs to a study of Graves' ophthalmopathy and Graves' hyperthyroidism. The CDR3 is 15 amino acids. After removal of 6 bases from V and 3 bases from J, the junction contained 3 bases not matched to a gene. CDR1 is LNHDA and CDR2 is SQIVND in the germline V gene (reference sequence). Disease in donors with ophthalmopathy had moderate-to-severe activity, CAS ≥3, NOSPECS ≥4 and under 3 months' duration. Overall study findings and caveats: Among thyroid clonotypes expanded above 0.001 frequency, most also appeared in blood.

RNA transcripts provided the template for amplifying TCR beta CDR3 regions. First-round RT-PCR with HTBI primers preceded a second-round multiplex PCR. MiXCR, applied by TCRdb to the multiplex PCR reads, yields one record per CDR3 protein. This sample has around 660,000 distinct CDR3 sequences, with about two fifths found just once. The clonotype comes from an adult man with Graves' ophthalmopathy. The rearrangement links TRBV19 to TRBJ2-1, with 12 bases matching TRBD2. The sequenced material came from peripheral blood. CDR3 in DNA: TGTGCCAGTAGCTCGACTAGCGGGAGCTACAATGAGCAGTTCTTC. Translation gives CASSSTSGSYNEQFF.